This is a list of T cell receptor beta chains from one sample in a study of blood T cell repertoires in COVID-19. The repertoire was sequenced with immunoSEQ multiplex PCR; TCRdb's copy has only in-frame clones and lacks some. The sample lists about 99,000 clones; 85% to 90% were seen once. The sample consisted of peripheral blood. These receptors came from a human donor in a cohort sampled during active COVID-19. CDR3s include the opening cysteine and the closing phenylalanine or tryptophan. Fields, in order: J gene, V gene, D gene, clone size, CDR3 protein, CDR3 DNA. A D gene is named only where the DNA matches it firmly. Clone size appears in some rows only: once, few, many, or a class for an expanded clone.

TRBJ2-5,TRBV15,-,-,CATSLAQETQYF,TGTGCCACCAGTCTAGCTCAAGAGACCCAGTACTTC
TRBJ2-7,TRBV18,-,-,CASSPQQGAEDEQYF,TGTGCCAGCTCACCACAACAAGGGGCGGAAGACGAGCAGTACTTC
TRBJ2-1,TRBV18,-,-,CASSSRQADEQFF,TGTGCCAGCTCATCCCGACAGGCCGATGAGCAGTTCTTC
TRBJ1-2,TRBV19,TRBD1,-,CASSSTGGDGYTF,TGTGCCAGTAGTTCAACAGGGGGCGATGGCTACACCTTC
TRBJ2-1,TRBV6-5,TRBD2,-,CASSLRTSSTYEQFF,TGTGCCAGCAGTCTAAGGACTAGCAGTACATATGAGCAGTTCTTC
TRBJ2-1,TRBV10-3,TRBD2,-,CAISEFAGGLAFF,TGTGCCATCAGTGAGTTTGCGGGAGGGCTCGCGTTCTTC
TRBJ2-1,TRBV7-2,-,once,CASNLALRRGEQFF,TGTGCCAGCAACTTAGCTCTTAGGAGGGGTGAGCAGTTCTTC
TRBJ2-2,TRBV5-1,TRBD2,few,CASSSAGANTGELFF,TGCGCCAGCAGCTCCGCGGGGGCGAACACCGGGGAGCTGTTTTTT
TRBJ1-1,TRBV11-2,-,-,CASSLVPLGGHVNTEAFF,TGTGCCAGCAGCTTAGTTCCCCTGGGGGGGCACGTGAACACTGAAGCTTTCTTT
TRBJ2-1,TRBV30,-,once,CAWSWNRNNEQFF,TGTGCCTGGAGTTGGAACAGAAACAATGAGCAGTTCTTC
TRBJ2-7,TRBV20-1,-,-,CSASLSYEQYF,TGCAGTGCTAGTCTATCCTACGAGCAGTACTTC
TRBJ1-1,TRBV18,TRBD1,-,CASSQSTGGGYTEAFF,TGTGCCAGCTCACAATCGACAGGGGGCGGTTACACTGAAGCTTTCTTT
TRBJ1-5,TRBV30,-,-,CAHGGGAQPQHF,TGTGCCCACGGAGGGGGGGCTCAGCCCCAGCATTTT
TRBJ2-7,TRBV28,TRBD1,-,CASSFDRARREQYF,TGTGCCAGCAGTTTTGACAGGGCGCGACGGGAGCAGTACTTC
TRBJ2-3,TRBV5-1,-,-,CASSSGDTQYF,TGCGCCAGCAGCTCCGGGGATACGCAGTATTTT
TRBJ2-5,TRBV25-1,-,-,CASSESVPLETQYF,TGTGCCAGCAGTGAGAGCGTCCCCTTAGAGACCCAGTACTTC
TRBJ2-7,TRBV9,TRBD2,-,CASSVSGSHEQYF,TGTGCCAGCAGCGTAAGCGGGAGCCACGAGCAGTACTTC
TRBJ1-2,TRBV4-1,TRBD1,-,CASSQDLLRDRAYSRGYTF,TGCGCCAGCAGCCAAGATCTCCTTCGGGACAGGGCTTACTCGAGGGGCTACACCTTC
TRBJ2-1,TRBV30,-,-,CAWSVLGRSSYNEQFF,TGTGCCTGGAGTGTATTGGGGCGGAGCTCCTACAATGAGCAGTTCTTC
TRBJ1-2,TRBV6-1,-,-,CASSEQGFGYTF,TGTGCCAGCAGCGAACAGGGTTTTGGCTACACCTTC
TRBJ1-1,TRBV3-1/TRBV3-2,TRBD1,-,CASSLQGAANTEAFF,TGTGCCAGCAGCCTACAGGGGGCGGCGAACACTGAAGCTTTCTTT
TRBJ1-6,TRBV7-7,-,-,CASSSGVVGENSPLHF,TGTGCTAGCAGCTCAGGGGTGGTGGGGGAGAATTCACCCCTCCACTTT
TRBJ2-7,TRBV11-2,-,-,CASSFTSGSYEQYF,TGTGCCAGCAGCTTTACCAGTGGCTCCTACGAGCAGTACTTC
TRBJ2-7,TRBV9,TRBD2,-,CASSVGSSGRAVEQYF,TGTGCCAGCAGCGTAGGTAGTAGCGGGAGGGCCGTCGAGCAGTACTTC
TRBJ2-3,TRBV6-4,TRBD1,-,CASSDKGAGTDTQYF,TGTGCCAGCAGTGACAAGGGGGCCGGCACAGATACGCAGTATTTT
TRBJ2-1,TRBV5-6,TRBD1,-,CASSPTGVNEQFF,TGTGCCAGCAGTCCCACAGGGGTCAATGAGCAGTTCTTC
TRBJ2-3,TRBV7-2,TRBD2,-,CASSLDRLASGGKDTQYF,TGTGCCAGCAGCTTAGATAGACTAGCGTCTGGGGGCAAAGATACGCAGTATTTT
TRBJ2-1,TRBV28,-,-,CATRSPPREQFF,TGTGCCACACGGTCCCCACCCAGGGAGCAGTTCTTC
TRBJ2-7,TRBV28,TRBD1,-,CASSSVTGGPYEQYF,TGTGCCAGCAGTTCGGTGACAGGGGGTCCCTACGAGCAGTACTTC
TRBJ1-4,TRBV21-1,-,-,CASSNRQGAREKLFF,TGTGCCAGCAGCAACCGACAGGGGGCGAGAGAAAAACTGTTTTTT
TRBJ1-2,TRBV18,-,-,CASSQSGHDYGYTF,TGTGCCAGTTCTCAATCAGGACACGACTATGGCTACACCTTC
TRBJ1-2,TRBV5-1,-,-,CASSLGGQREEGYTF,TGCGCCAGCAGCTTAGGGGGACAACGGGAGGAGGGCTACACCTTC
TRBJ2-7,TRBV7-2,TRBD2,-,CASSLGSGSSYEQYF,TGTGCCAGCAGCTTGGGTAGCGGGAGTTCCTACGAGCAGTACTTC
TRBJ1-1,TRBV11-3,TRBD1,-,CASSLSLRDRWYTEAFF,TGTGCCAGCAGCTTGTCCCTTAGGGACAGATGGTACACTGAAGCTTTCTTT
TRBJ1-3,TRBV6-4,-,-,CAKYLGQGGNTIYF,TGTGCCAAGTATCTGGGGCAGGGAGGAAACACCATATATTTT
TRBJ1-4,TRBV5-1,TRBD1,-,CASSFRGGPTNEKLFF,TGCGCCAGCAGCTTCCGAGGGGGCCCAACTAATGAAAAACTGTTTTTT
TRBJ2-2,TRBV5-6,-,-,CASSFVLAGELFF,TGTGCCAGCAGCTTTGTTCTTGCCGGGGAGCTGTTTTTT
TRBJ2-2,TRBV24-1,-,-,CATSDWGRANTGELFF,TGTGCCACCAGTGATTGGGGCAGGGCGAACACCGGGGAGCTGTTTTTT
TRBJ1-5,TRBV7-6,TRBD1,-,CASSPGTGGNQPQHF,TGTGCCAGCAGCCCCGGGACAGGGGGGAATCAGCCCCAGCATTTT
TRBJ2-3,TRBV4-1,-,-,CASREHGTDTQYF,TGCGCCAGCAGGGAGCATGGCACAGATACGCAGTATTTT
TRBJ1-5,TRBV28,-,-,CASTEVEGANNQPQHF,TGTGCCAGCACCGAAGTAGAGGGTGCGAACAATCAGCCCCAGCATTTT
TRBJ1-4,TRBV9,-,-,CASSLGANLNEKLFF,TGTGCCAGCAGCCTAGGGGCCAACCTTAATGAAAAACTGTTTTTT
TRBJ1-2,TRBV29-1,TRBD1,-,CSVSQGSQGPYTF,TGCAGCGTTTCCCAGGGCTCACAGGGGCCCTACACCTTC
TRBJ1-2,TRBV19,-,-,CASSISGRARYGYTF,TGTGCCAGTAGTATTTCTGGCAGGGCTCGGTATGGCTACACCTTC
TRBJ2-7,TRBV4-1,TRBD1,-,CATSDRLDEQYF,TGCGCCACCTCGGACAGGCTGGACGAGCAGTACTTC
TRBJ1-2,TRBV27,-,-,CASTKRGGGFLSIGTNYGYTF,TGTGCCAGCACGAAACGGGGTGGAGGGTTTCTATCGATTGGGACTAACTATGGCTACACCTTC
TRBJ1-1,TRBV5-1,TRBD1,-,CASSERTGDQAEAFF,TGCGCCAGCAGCGAAAGAACAGGGGATCAAGCTGAAGCTTTCTTT
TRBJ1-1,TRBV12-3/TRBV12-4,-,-,CASKFGDTQAFF,TGTGCCAGCAAGTTTGGGGACACGCAAGCTTTCTTT
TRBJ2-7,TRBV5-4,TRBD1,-,CASRGGQGVGEQYF,TGTGCCAGCAGGGGGGGACAGGGAGTCGGCGAGCAGTACTTC
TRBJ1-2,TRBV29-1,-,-,CSVGSRDYGYTF,TGCAGCGTTGGATCCAGGGACTATGGCTACACCTTC
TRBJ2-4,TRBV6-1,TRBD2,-,CASSEGSGVAKNIQYF,TGTGCCAGCAGTGAGGGTAGCGGGGTGGCCAAAAACATTCAGTACTTC
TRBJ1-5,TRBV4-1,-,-,CASSQVTGSANQPQHF,TGCGCCAGCAGCCAAGTTACGGGTTCGGCCAATCAGCCCCAGCATTTT
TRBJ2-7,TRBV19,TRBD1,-,CASGDRYEQYF,TGTGCCAGCGGGGACAGGTACGAGCAGTACTTC
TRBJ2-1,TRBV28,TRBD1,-,CASLQGPSYNEQFF,TGTGCCAGTCTACAGGGGCCCTCCTACAATGAGCAGTTCTTC
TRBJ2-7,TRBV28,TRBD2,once,CASSLPTGLAGSYEQYF,TGTGCCAGCAGTTTACCTACCGGACTAGCGGGATCCTACGAGCAGTACTTC
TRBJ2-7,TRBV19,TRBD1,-,CASSTGTGPAYEQYF,TGTGCCAGTAGTACCGGGACAGGACCCGCCTACGAGCAGTACTTC
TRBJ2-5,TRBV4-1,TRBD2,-,CASSQVLAGRLETQYF,TGCGCCAGCAGCCAAGTACTAGCGGGGAGATTAGAGACCCAGTACTTC